This TCR beta chain was observed in a study of CD8+ T cells in alopecia areata. Study overall: Patients remained on tofacitinib for 6 to 18 months and then went 6 months without it.

This clone was recorded a few times. What it binds is not known. This sample also contains other DNA sequences that code for the same CDR3. cDNA serving as the sequencing template came from extracted, reverse transcribed RNA. Clones were read by immunoSEQ multiplex PCR, and TCRdb kept only the in-frame ones, dropping some. The table lists 190,000 or so clones, around three fifths of them singletons. Study findings and constraints: For patients receiving tofacitinib, scalp clonality and expanded CD8+ clones among the top 100 significantly decreased.

Specified treatment: oral pan-JAK inhibitor, 5-10 mg twice daily. Lesional scalp punch biopsies and peripheral blood came from alopecia areata patients. The sequences come from CD8+ T cells sorted from blood, collected at week 24, from a patient treated with tofacitinib. This sequence was found in a human donor with alopecia areata.

The CDR3 DNA follows: TGCAGCGTTGGGTCCGGGGCTGAAGCTTTCTTT. It yields the protein CSVGSGAEAFF. The rearrangement joins TRBV29-1 to TRBJ1-1; D remains unclear. Germline-derived CDR1 and CDR2 are SQVTM and ANQGSEA. Trimming shortened V by 4 bases and J by 6 bases, and 9 bases separated the two germline ends. The CDR3 extends over 11 amino acids.